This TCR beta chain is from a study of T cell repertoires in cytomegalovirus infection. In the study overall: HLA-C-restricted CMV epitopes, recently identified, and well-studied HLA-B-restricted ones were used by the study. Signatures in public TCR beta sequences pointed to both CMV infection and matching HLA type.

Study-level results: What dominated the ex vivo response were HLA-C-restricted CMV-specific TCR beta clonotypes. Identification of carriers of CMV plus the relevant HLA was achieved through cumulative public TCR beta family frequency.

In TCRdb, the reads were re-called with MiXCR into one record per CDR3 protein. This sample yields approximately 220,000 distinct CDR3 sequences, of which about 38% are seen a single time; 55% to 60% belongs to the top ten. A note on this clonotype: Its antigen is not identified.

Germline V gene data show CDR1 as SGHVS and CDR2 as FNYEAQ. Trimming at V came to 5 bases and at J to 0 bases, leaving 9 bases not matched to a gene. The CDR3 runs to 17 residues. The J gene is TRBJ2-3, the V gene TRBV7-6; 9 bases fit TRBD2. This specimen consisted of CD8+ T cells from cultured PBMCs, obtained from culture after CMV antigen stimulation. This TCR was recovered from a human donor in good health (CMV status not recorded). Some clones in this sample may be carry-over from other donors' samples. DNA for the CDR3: TGTGCCAGCAGCCCGAAGGCGGGAGGGCGGAGCACAGATACGCAGTATTTT. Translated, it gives CASSPKAGGRSTDTQYF.